This record looks at one T cell receptor beta chain sequence and its context. Other nucleotide sequences in the sample specify the same CDR3. Per the original methods: Cell counts per sample came from amplifying reference gene primers. TCRdb keeps only in-frame clones here, not all; method: immunoSEQ multiplex PCR. V, J and clone size are taken as reported in that table, and D and trimming were inferred from the DNA itself. The table has about 210,000 clones, roughly nine tenths seen once; the top ten hold 0.72%. The V end was cut by 1 base, the J end by 5 bases, with 11 bases between. Germline V gene lookup returns CDR1 SGHTA and CDR2 FQGNSA. This CDR3 has 14 residues. This sample was included in a study of blood T cell repertoires in COVID-19. Study summary: T cells, B-cell-depleted T cells, or PBMCs provided the cDNA or gDNA that served as material.

The source of this sequence is a man between 35 and 55 years old with acute or convalescent COVID-19. The V gene is TRBV7-2, the J gene TRBJ2-5, with D possibly matching TRBD1 (6 bases). Input material: peripheral blood. The CDR3 bases are TGTGCCAGCAGCTTAGTTGGGGGCGCGGAGACCCAGTACTTC. It is translated as CASSLVGGAETQYF.